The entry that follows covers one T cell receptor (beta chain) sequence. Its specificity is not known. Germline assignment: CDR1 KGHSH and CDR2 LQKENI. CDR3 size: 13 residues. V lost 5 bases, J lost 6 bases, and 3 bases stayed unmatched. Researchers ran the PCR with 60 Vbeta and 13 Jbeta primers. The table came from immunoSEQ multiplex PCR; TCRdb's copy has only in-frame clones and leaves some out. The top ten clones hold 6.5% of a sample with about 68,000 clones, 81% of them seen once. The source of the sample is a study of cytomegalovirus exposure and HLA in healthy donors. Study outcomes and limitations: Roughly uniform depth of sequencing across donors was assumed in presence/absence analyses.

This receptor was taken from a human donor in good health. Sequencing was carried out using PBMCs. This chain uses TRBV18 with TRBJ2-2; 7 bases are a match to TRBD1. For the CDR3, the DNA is TGTGCCAGCTCAGCACAGGGGCCCGGGGAGCTGTTTTTT. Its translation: CASSAQGPGELFF.